Below, 17 T cell receptor beta chains from the same sample are listed, as sequenced in a study of cytomegalovirus exposure and HLA in healthy donors. In the PCR, 60 Vbeta and 13 Jbeta primers were used. Sequencing was performed with immunoSEQ multiplex PCR; in TCRdb, only in-frame clones are kept and a portion is missing. The table lists tens of thousands of clones, around 73% of them singletons, with 5.4% in the top ten. Material: PBMCs. All receptors derive from a man aged 45-65 years in good health and CMV-seronegative.

The rearrangement links TRBV27 to TRBJ1-5, with 11 nucleotides matching TRBD1. Germline CDR1 is MNHEY and CDR2 is SMNVEV (reference sequence). V shed 4 bases and J 0 bases; nucleotides not matched to a gene: 8. The CDR3 is 18 amino acids. CDR3 region: CASSSGQGANHSNQPQHF. The CDR3 DNA reads TGTGCCAGCAGTTCAGGACAGGGGGCGAACCATAGCAATCAGCCCCAGCATTTT.

The V gene is TRBV5-4, the J gene TRBJ1-1, with D possibly matching TRBD1 (6 bases). The CDR3 has 15 residues. With 3 bases removed from V and 5 bases from J, the gap between germline ends came to 17 bases. Germline CDR1 is SGHNT and CDR2 is YYREEE (reference sequence). The CDR3 DNA reads TGTGCCAGCAGCTCTGTCCGGGGGGCGTTTACTGAAGCTTTCTTT. Its translation: CASSSVRGAFTEAFF.

The gene calls are TRBV6-6 and TRBJ1-2; no reliable D call. The CDR3 totals 12 residues. Trimming cost V 8 bases and J 0 bases, with 7 bases left between them. The germline gives CDR1 MNHNY, CDR2 SVGAGI (reference sequence). The CDR3 is CASEGANYGYTF. The CDR3 bases are TGTGCCAGCGAGGGAGCTAACTATGGCTACACCTTC.

The CDR3 is CASSYRDRGETQYF. The CDR3 bases are TGCGCCAGCAGCTACCGGGACAGAGGAGAGACCCAGTACTTC. The chain links TRBV5-1 to TRBJ2-5; 7 bases fit TRBD1. CDR1 SGHRS and CDR2 YFSETQ come from the germline V gene. The ends lost 3 bases at V and 4 bases at J; junction bases unmatched: 6. The CDR3 is 14 amino acids.

The chain couples TRBV27 to TRBJ2-7; 7 bases agree with TRBD1. CDR3 size: 13 residues. V was pared by 7 bases and J by 5 bases, with 8 bases of the junction left unmatched. Looked up from germline, CDR1 is MNHEY and CDR2 is SMNVEV (reference sequence). CDR3: CASTRQGVNEQYF. The CDR3 DNA reads TGTGCCAGCACCCGGCAGGGGGTGAACGAGCAGTACTTC.

This clone was found a few times. The CDR3 is CASSLGTGFTDTQYF. The DNA of the CDR3 is TGTGCCAGCAGCTTAGGAACAGGGTTCACAGATACGCAGTATTTT. J is TRBJ2-3 and V is TRBV11-3, with D perhaps TRBD1 (6 bases). Germline V gene data show CDR1 as SGHNT and CDR2 as YENEEA. The CDR3 sequence is 15 residues long. V was clipped by 1 base and J by 2 bases, with 10 bases between them.

The J gene is TRBJ1-1, the V gene TRBV5-5, with TRBD1 as a possible D gene (5 bases). The CDR3 has 18 residues. Trimming took off 0 bases at V and 0 bases at J, with 18 bases between the two ends. CDR1 is SGHKS, CDR2 YYEKEE, per germline (reference sequence). CDR3 bases: TGTGCCAGCAGCTTGGGTCAGGGTATGGGGCTTTTGAACACTGAAGCTTTCTTT. Protein: CASSLGQGMGLLNTEAFF.

This clone has just a few counts. Written as DNA, the CDR3 is TGTGCCAGCGCCGACAGCTCCTACGAGCAGTACTTC. Translation gives CASADSSYEQYF. The chain links TRBV27 to TRBJ2-7; the D gene is possibly TRBD1 (5 bases). Germline lookup yields CDR1 MNHEY and CDR2 SMNVEV (reference sequence). V was clipped by 8 bases and J by 0 bases, with 8 bases between them. The CDR3 is 12 amino acids.

CDR3 sequence: CASSLLIGNQETQYF. The DNA of the CDR3 is TGCGCCAGCAGCTTGTTGATCGGGAACCAAGAGACCCAGTACTTC. The chain employs TRBV5-1 and TRBJ2-5; TRBD2 is a possible D gene (5 bases). V lost 1 base, J lost 0 bases, and 10 bases lay in between. This CDR3 is built from 15 residues. From germline, CDR1 is SGHRS and CDR2 YFSETQ.

The rearrangement links TRBV11-2 to TRBJ2-2, with D perhaps matching TRBD1 (7 bases). The CDR3 consists of 19 residues. Germline V gene sequence: CDR1 SGHAT, CDR2 FQNNGV. V dropped 6 bases and J dropped 3 bases, with 26 bases sitting between them. CDR3: CASSLKIQGGTSDTGELFF. Written as DNA, the CDR3 is TGTGCCAGCAGTTTAAAAATCCAGGGGGGCACCAGTGACACCGGGGAGCTGTTTTTT.

The chain joins TRBV6-6 to TRBJ1-4; D is undetermined. CDR3 length: 15 residues. Trimming pared 2 bases from V and 13 bases from J, leaving 20 bases between. Germline CDR1 MNHNY, CDR2 SVGAGI (reference sequence). CDR3 in amino acids: CASSYGGGLMELLFF. CDR3 nucleotides: TGTGCCAGCAGTTACGGAGGCGGACTAATGGAATTACTGTTTTTT.

The chain has TRBV30 and TRBJ2-6; perhaps TRBD1 as D (6 bases). Trimming pared 2 bases from V and 3 bases from J, leaving 14 bases between. Germline CDR1 reads GTSNPN; CDR2 reads SVGIG (reference sequence). CDR3 length: 16 amino acids. CDR3 region: CAWSTGRGDGANVLTF. CDR3 nucleotide sequence: TGTGCCTGGAGTACGGGCAGGGGAGATGGGGCCAACGTCCTGACTTTC.

The chain links TRBV19 to TRBJ1-5; D gene ambiguous. This CDR3 spans 19 amino acids. The V gene's germline CDR1 is LNHDA and CDR2 SQIVND (reference sequence). Trimming pared 3 bases from V and 0 bases from J, leaving 21 bases between. The CDR3 DNA is TGTGCCAGTAGTATGGGGATCGGGGAGGGCTACAATAGCAATCAGCCCCAGCATTTT. This codes for CASSMGIGEGYNSNQPQHF.

The J gene is TRBJ2-3, the V gene TRBV5-1; maybe TRBD2 (6 bases). The germline V and J ends were trimmed by 7 bases and 1 base, with 19 bases remaining between them. The CDR3 is 16 amino acids. Germline CDR1 is SGHRS and CDR2 is YFSETQ. The CDR3 DNA reads as TGCGCCAGCGGTTCCCTCTGGGGCGGGGGCACAGATACGCAGTATTTT. It yields the protein CASGSLWGGGTDTQYF.

This sequence joins TRBV7-6 and TRBJ2-3; D is ambiguous. V gave up 1 base and J gave up 0 bases, with 11 bases separating them. Germline CDR1 reads SGHVS; CDR2 reads FNYEAQ. The CDR3 loop spans 16 amino acids. CDR3 sequence reads: CASSLGAPFSTDTQYF. For the CDR3, the DNA is TGTGCCAGCAGCTTAGGAGCACCATTTAGCACAGATACGCAGTATTTT.

The chain carries TRBV7-3 and TRBJ1-4; TRBD1 matches at 7 bases. In germline, CDR1 is SGHTA, CDR2 FQGTGA. CDR3 length equals 17 residues. The V segment lost 2 bases and the J segment 8 bases; nucleotides outside the gene matches: 14. The CDR3 nucleotides read TGTGCCAGCAGCTTAGGGGACATGAGGGGGCGAAGGGAAAAACTGTTTTTT. It specifies CASSLGDMRGRREKLFF.

In regard to this clone: The junction departs from the called germline gene at one end, perhaps through a read error. This chain joins TRBV6-1 and TRBJ2-7; perhaps TRBD2 as D (7 bases). Germline V gene sequence: CDR1 MNHNS, CDR2 SASEGT. This CDR3 region has 11 residues. Here the CDR3 DNA reads TGTGCCAGCACTGGGGGGGGCGGGGTGCACTTC. This sequence encodes CASTGGGGVHF.